The 3 T cell receptor beta chains presented below share a single source sample, sequenced in a study of response to subunit inactivated influenza vaccine. TCRdb reprocessed the RT-PCR reads with MiXCR, giving one entry per CDR3 protein. This sample has roughly 460,000 distinct CDR3 sequences, with 10% to 11% found just once. The specimen comprised PBMCs from blood, sampled roughly 47 days after vaccination. These receptors were obtained from a man between 50 and 59 years old who received an inactivated influenza vaccine.

This rearrangement joins TRBV10-3 to TRBJ2-2; a weak D match, TRBD2 (5 bases). This CDR3 is built from 12 residues. Germline assignment: CDR1 ENHRY and CDR2 SYGVKD. Trimming shortened V by 7 bases and J by 7 bases, and 10 bases separated the two germline ends. For the CDR3, the DNA is TGTGCCATCATGGGGAGCGTCGGGGAGCTGTTTTTT. This sequence encodes CAIMGSVGELFF.

At least ten counts were recorded for this clonotype. For the CDR3, the DNA is TGCGCCAGCACCCGTACCGGACAGGACCCTGAAGCTTTCTTT. Translation gives CASTRTGQDPEAFF. This sequence joins TRBV4-1 and TRBJ1-1; 7 positions match TRBD1. Germline V lookup: CDR1 MGHRA, CDR2 YSYEKL. The V segment lost 7 bases and the J segment 6 bases; nucleotides outside the gene matches: 11. CDR3 length: 14 amino acids.

J is TRBJ1-1 and V is TRBV7-9; 9 nucleotides line up with TRBD1. With V trimmed by 4 bases and J by 7 bases, 7 bases remained unmatched. Looked up from germline, CDR1 is SEHNR and CDR2 is FQNEAQ (reference sequence). The CDR3 covers 14 residues. The CDR3 region is CASSSRTGEVEAFF. The CDR3 DNA sequence: TGTGCCAGCAGCTCTCGGACAGGGGAAGTTGAAGCTTTCTTT.